This TCR beta chain was recorded in a study of regulatory and conventional T cells in RAG deficiency. The protocol was immunoSEQ multiplex PCR, while the TCRdb copy is restricted to in-frame clones and leaves out a portion. This table has 34,000 or so clones, around 76% appearing once. General observations from the study: Patient subsets had shorter CDR3s; Omenn Treg-Tconv overlap exceeded 75%. Shannon entropy fell and Simpson indices rose in RAG-deficient patients.

With respect to this clone: Its antigen remains unknown.

The CDR3 length is 17 residues. The V end lost 0 bases, the J end lost 5 bases, and 17 bases lay between the germline ends. Germline loops: CDR1 SEHNR, CDR2 FQNEAQ (reference sequence). Genomic DNA came from blood conventional CD4+ T cells gated CD25-low CD127-high. The sample was also reused in another study, on regulatory T cells. That report adds: The primer mix had 52 TRBV and 13 TRBJ primers.

The genes are TRBV7-9 and TRBJ1-5; D gene ambiguous. The receptor's source is a human donor in good health. The source material was CD4+ effector T cells sorted from blood. In DNA form, the CDR3 reads TGTGCCAGCAGCTTAGCGATCCGCGGCAGTCGACATCAGCCCCAGCATTTT. Amino acid sequence: CASSLAIRGSRHQPQHF. Variable domain in full (rest from reference TRBV7-9 and TRBJ1-5): DTGVSQNPRHKITKRGQNVTFRCDPISEHNRLYWYRQTLGQGPEFLTYFQNEAQLEKSRLLSDRFSAERPKGSFSTLEIQRTEQGDSAMYLCASSLAIRGSRHQPQHFGDGTRLSIL.